The source of this T cell receptor (beta chain) is a study of identical twins. General study results and limits: The study reached conclusions through statistical analysis that was cross-sectional, not following the same donors.

A universal primer site was created by template switching, with the cDNA bearing unique molecular identifiers. TCRdb re-called the 5' RACE reads through MiXCR, storing one row per CDR3 protein. This table has around 490,000 distinct CDR3 sequences, approximately 15% appearing once. Every one of the donors was a healthy Caucasian. V was clipped by 9 bases and J by 5 bases; unmatched bases: 10. Germline lookup yields CDR1 MNHEY and CDR2 SMNVEV (reference sequence). The CDR3 consists of 14 residues. This clonotype was seen only a few times. Its matching antigen is unknown. These data also formed part of another study, on yellow fever vaccine responses in identical twins. That report notes: On the reported evidence, twins' vaccine T cell responses seemed partly convergent and partly personalized.

Source material: CD4+ T cells sorted from blood. The TCR comes from a woman between 18 and 29 years old in good health. The chain has TRBV27 and TRBJ2-5, with 9 bases that match TRBD1. This chain's CDR3 is CASSPWDRAETQYF. The CDR3 nucleotides are TGTGCCAGTTCCCCCTGGGACAGGGCCGAGACCCAGTACTTC.